This is a list of T cell receptor beta chains from one sample in a study of CD8+ T cells in alopecia areata. The protocol was immunoSEQ multiplex PCR, while the TCRdb copy is restricted to in-frame clones and leaves out a portion. This table holds 60,000 to 85,000 clones, over 25% found once. The starting material was CD8+ T cells sorted from blood, obtained at week 4, from a patient treated with tofacitinib. The receptors come from a human donor with alopecia areata. Each CDR3 is given with its conserved first and last residue. Fields, in order: D gene, J gene, V gene, clone size, CDR3 DNA, CDR3 protein. D genes are given only for firm matches. For some rows the clone size is stated as once, few or many, or as a class when expanded; others skip it.

d_gene: .
j_gene: TRBJ1-1
v_gene: TRBV4-2
abundance: .
CDR3nt: TGTGCCAGCAGCCAAGAGTTGGCCCGGGACACTGAAGCTTTCTTT
CDR3aa: CASSQELARDTEAFF

d_gene: .
j_gene: TRBJ2-6
v_gene: TRBV29-1
abundance: .
CDR3nt: TGCAGCGTTGTACACCGGGACACCAACTCTGGGGCCAACGTCCTGACTTTC
CDR3aa: CSVVHRDTNSGANVLTF

d_gene: .
j_gene: TRBJ2-7
v_gene: TRBV2
abundance: .
CDR3nt: TGTGCCAGCAGTGAGTCAGGAAAACCCTACGAGCAGTACTTC
CDR3aa: CASSESGKPYEQYF

d_gene: .
j_gene: TRBJ2-5
v_gene: TRBV29-1
abundance: few
CDR3nt: TGCAGCGTTGATCAGGGGCGGGTAGAGACCCAGTACTTC
CDR3aa: CSVDQGRVETQYF

d_gene: .
j_gene: TRBJ1-2
v_gene: TRBV27
abundance: once
CDR3nt: TGTGCCAGCTCCTCGGGGCGGGCGAACTATGGCTACACCTTC
CDR3aa: CASSSGRANYGYTF

d_gene: .
j_gene: TRBJ2-1
v_gene: TRBV11-2
abundance: .
CDR3nt: TGTGCCAGCGTCTCAACCAGGTGGGGCTGGGAGCAGTTCTTC
CDR3aa: CASVSTRWGWEQFF

d_gene: TRBD1
j_gene: TRBJ2-7
v_gene: TRBV19
abundance: few
CDR3nt: TGTGCCAGTTCCGTAGGGGGCCTACGGGAGCAGTACTTC
CDR3aa: CASSVGGLREQYF

d_gene: .
j_gene: TRBJ1-2
v_gene: TRBV30
abundance: few
CDR3nt: TGTGCCTGGAGAAGGGTCGGCGGCTACACCTTC
CDR3aa: CAWRRVGGYTF

d_gene: .
j_gene: TRBJ2-1
v_gene: TRBV27
abundance: few
CDR3nt: TGTGCCAGCAGTTTGGATAGCCTTAGTGAGCAGTTCTTC
CDR3aa: CASSLDSLSEQFF

d_gene: TRBD1
j_gene: TRBJ2-1
v_gene: TRBV27
abundance: .
CDR3nt: TGTGCCAGCAAGATCCTCGAGGACAGGGGAGATGAGCAGTTCTTC
CDR3aa: CASKILEDRGDEQFF